This TCR beta chain was identified in a study of blood T cell repertoires in COVID-19. At the level of the study: The origin of the acute and convalescent COVID-19 samples was the United States, Italy and Spain.

TCRdb's copy holds only in-frame clones and misses some; the assay was immunoSEQ multiplex PCR. The table has about 250,000 clones, 75% to 85% seen once. The receptor's source is a man between 50 and 59 years old with active or convalescent COVID-19. Sequencing input: peripheral blood.

The CDR3: CASSSLSGTGFEKLFF. In nucleotides, the CDR3 is TGTGCCAGCAGCTCCCTTTCGGGGACAGGGTTTGAAAAACTGTTTTTT. The chain recombines TRBV7-9 with TRBJ1-4; 9 bases are a match to TRBD1. Losses at the gene ends were 4 bases for V and 7 bases for J; bases not matched to a gene: 10. This CDR3 is 16 amino acids long. Germline loops: CDR1 SEHNR, CDR2 FQNEAQ (reference sequence).